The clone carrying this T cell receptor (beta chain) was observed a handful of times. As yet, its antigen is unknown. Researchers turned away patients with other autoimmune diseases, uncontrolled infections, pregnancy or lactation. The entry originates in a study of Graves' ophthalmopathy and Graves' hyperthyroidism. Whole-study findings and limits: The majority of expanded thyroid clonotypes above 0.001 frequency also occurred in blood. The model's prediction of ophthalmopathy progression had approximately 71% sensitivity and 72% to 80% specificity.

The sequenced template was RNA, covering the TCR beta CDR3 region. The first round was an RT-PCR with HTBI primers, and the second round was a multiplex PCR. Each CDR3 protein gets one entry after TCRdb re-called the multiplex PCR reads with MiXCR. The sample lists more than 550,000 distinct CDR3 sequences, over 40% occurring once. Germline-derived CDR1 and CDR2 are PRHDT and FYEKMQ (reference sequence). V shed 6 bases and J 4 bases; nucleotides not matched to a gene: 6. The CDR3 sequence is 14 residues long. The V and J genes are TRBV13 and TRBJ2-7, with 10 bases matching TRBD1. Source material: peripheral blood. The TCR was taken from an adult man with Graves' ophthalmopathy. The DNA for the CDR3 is TGTGCCAGCAGAATGACAGGGGGCGGTTACGAGCAGTACTTC. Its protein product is CASRMTGGGYEQYF. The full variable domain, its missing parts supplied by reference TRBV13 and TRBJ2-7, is AAGVIQSPRHLIKEKRETATLKCYPIPRHDTVYWYQQGPGQDPQFLISFYEKMQSDKGSIPDRFSAQQFSDYHSELNMSSLELGDSALYFCASRMTGGGYEQYFGPGTRLTVT.